The present T cell receptor beta chain was sequenced within a study of CD8 T cells in Susac syndrome. This clonotype has only one observation. An input of about 0.45 to 1 ug of RNA was subjected to reverse transcription using random hexamers. One entry per CDR3 protein results from TCRdb running MiXCR on the immunoSEQ multiplex PCR reads. The sample comprises 95,000 to 150,000 distinct CDR3 sequences, approximately 96% of which are singletons, and around 0.2% rests with the top ten. The length of the CDR3 is 12 residues. In germline, CDR1 is DFQATT, CDR2 SNEGSKA (reference sequence). Trimming cost V 3 bases and J 3 bases; bases outside gene matches: 1.

This sequence originates from a human donor with Susac syndrome. V and J are TRBV20-1 and TRBJ2-7, with 8 bases identical to TRBD2. The sequencing input was CD8+ T cells from PBMCs. CDR3 region: CSASREGYEQYF. Written as DNA, the CDR3 is TGCAGTGCTAGTCGGGAGGGCTACGAGCAGTACTTC.